Each of the 21 T cell receptor beta chains below was sequenced from the same sample in a study of T cells in Graves' hyperthyroidism and ophthalmopathy (dated by TCRdb to between 2018 and 2020). Library method: multiplex PCR. These reads were obtained on an Illumina HiSeq 2000. TCR beta CDR3 regions were amplified from RNA transcripts. The first round of RT-PCR for the TCR CDR3 was performed with the HTBI primer set and the Qiagen OneStep RT-PCR kit. TCRdb reprocessing: public reads trimmed at Q25 with fastp, clones called with MiXCR, in-frame beta chains kept. Every CDR3 protein is listed once, alongside the most common genes and DNA of its rows. The sample yields a few hundred thousand distinct CDR3 sequences; approximately 48% were counted once. The ten largest account for 44% of the sample. Material for sequencing was peripheral blood or thyroid tissue (not recorded which). These receptors came from an adult woman with Graves' disease, either hyperthyroidism or ophthalmopathy (not recorded which).

The chain uses TRBV14 and TRBJ2-2, with D perhaps matching TRBD1 (5 bases). The germline V gene has CDR1 SGHDN and CDR2 FVKESK. The CDR3 runs 14 residues. Trimming stripped 4 bases from V and 3 bases from J, with 9 bases between. This CDR3 reads CASSRDRHTGELFF. CDR3 DNA: TGTGCCAGCAGCCGAGACAGACACACCGGGGAGCTGTTTTTT.

The V call is TRBV7-2, the J call TRBJ1-2, with TRBD1 matching 7 bases. This CDR3 is 15 amino acids long. Germline lookup yields CDR1 SGHTA and CDR2 FQGNSA. Germline trimming cut 5 bases from V and 0 bases from J; bases unmatched to any gene: 6. The CDR3 nucleotides read TGTGCCAGCAGCCGTGGGGACAGCCCTAACTATGGCTACACCTTC. Protein: CASSRGDSPNYGYTF.

This clonotype was detected ten times or more. CDR3 in amino acids: CSARRQGYEQYF. The CDR3 DNA reads as TGCAGCGCGCGACGGCAAGGGTACGAGCAGTACTTC. The V gene is TRBV29-1, the J gene TRBJ2-7; unclear D gene. V lost 7 bases and J lost 4, with 14 bases in between. This CDR3 is built from 12 residues. Germline assignment: CDR1 SQVTM and CDR2 ANQGSEA.

In this sample, this clonotype turned up many times. V gene TRBV5-4 combines with J gene TRBJ2-7; D may be TRBD2 (6 bases). The germline CDR1 and CDR2 sequences are SGHNT and YYREEE (reference sequence). Trimming left V 4 bases short and J 6 bases short, with 17 bases between. The CDR3 consists of 14 residues. The CDR3 here is CASSTPTRGSEQYF. DNA for the CDR3: TGTGCCAGCAGCACACCGACTAGAGGTAGCGAGCAGTACTTC.

The CDR3 is CASSLKQGLQETQYF. The CDR3 coding sequence is TGTGCCAGCAGCTTAAAGCAGGGGCTCCAAGAGACCCAGTACTTC. This chain connects TRBV7-9 to TRBJ2-5; D perhaps matches TRBD1 (6 bases). V was trimmed by 2 bases and J by 1 base, leaving 11 bases between them. The CDR3 is 15 residues long. Germline CDR1 is SEHNR and CDR2 is FQNEAQ (reference sequence).

This rearrangement joins TRBV15 to TRBJ1-6; D is undetermined. The CDR3 totals 13 residues. Germline V gene sequence: CDR1 LNHNV, CDR2 YYDKDF (reference sequence). In nucleotides, the CDR3 is TGTGCGACTCGGGGAGGGTTGGCTTCACCCCTCCACTTT. Protein sequence: CATRGGLASPLHF. Combining the CDR3 with reference TRBV15 and TRBJ1-6 gives the whole variable domain DAMVIQNPRYQVTQFGKPVTLSCSQTLNHNVMYWYQQKSSQAPKLLFHYYDKDFNNEADTPDNFQSRRPNTSFCFLDIRSPGLGDTAMYLCATRGGLASPLHFGNGTRLTVT.

This clonotype was counted only a few times. V usage is TRBV10-3 and J usage is TRBJ2-7; weak D call: TRBD2 (5 bases). This CDR3 is built from 13 residues. Deletions cut 10 bases from V and 1 base from J, with 14 bases between. Looked up from germline, CDR1 is ENHRY and CDR2 is SYGVKD. CDR3 DNA sequence: TGTGCCACCTCAGCTACTAGTTCCTACGAGCAGTACTTC. Translating it yields CATSATSSYEQYF.

This clonotype showed up just a few times. The chain couples TRBV25-1 to TRBJ2-7; D not certain. V dropped 3 bases and J dropped 5 bases, with 14 bases sitting between them. CDR1 and CDR2 (germline): MGHDK, SYGVNS. There are 14 residues in the CDR3. CDR3 sequence reads: CASSDARTSNEQYF. The CDR3 DNA reads TGTGCCAGCAGTGACGCCAGAACAAGCAACGAGCAGTACTTC.

This clonotype was seen repeatedly, ten times or more. This chain connects TRBV7-8 to TRBJ1-2; D remains ambiguous. The germline gives CDR1 SGHVS, CDR2 FQNEAQ. The CDR3 extends over 14 amino acids. Trimming cost V 1 base and J 5 bases, with 11 bases left between them. CDR3 DNA sequence: TGTGCCAGCAGCTTAGGGGGAACCTTTTATGGCTACACCTTC. Its protein product is CASSLGGTFYGYTF.

This clonotype occurred a few times. This chain links TRBV7-8 with TRBJ2-7, with 8 bases aligning to TRBD1. This CDR3 has 15 amino acids. The V segment lost 5 bases and the J segment 4 bases; nucleotides outside the gene matches: 10. Germline V lookup: CDR1 SGHVS, CDR2 FQNEAQ. CDR3 in DNA: TGTGCCAGCAGCCACCGGGACAGGTTTTCGTACGAGCAGTACTTC. Its translation: CASSHRDRFSYEQYF.

About this clonotype itself: This may stem from a read error, because a much larger clone lies one nucleotide away. V gene TRBV25-1 combines with J gene TRBJ2-7; D could derive from TRBD1 or TRBD2 (5 bases each). Germline lookup yields CDR1 MGHDK and CDR2 SYGVNS. The CDR3 has 16 residues. This CDR3 reads CASSGGARDGSYGQYF. Here the CDR3 DNA reads TGTGCCAGCAGTGGCGGCGCAAGGGACGGATCCTACGGGCAGTACTTC.

This sequence joins TRBV5-4 and TRBJ1-1, with 9 bases identical to TRBD1. This CDR3 is 16 amino acids long. V gave up 5 bases and J gave up 1 base; unmatched junction bases: 9. Germline-derived CDR1 and CDR2 are SGHNT and YYREEE (reference sequence). The chain's CDR3 is CASSRDRARGNTEAFF. The DNA of the CDR3 is TGTGCCAGCAGTCGGGACAGGGCGAGGGGGAACACTGAAGCTTTCTTT.

The CDR3 coding sequence is TGCAGCGTCACAGGACTCGGGAACGAGCAGTACTTC. Amino acids: CSVTGLGNEQYF. The gene calls are TRBV29-1 and TRBJ2-7; D could derive from TRBD1 or TRBD2 (5 bases each). Germline assignment: CDR1 SQVTM and CDR2 ANQGSEA. The germline V and J ends were trimmed by 6 bases and 5 bases, with 14 bases remaining between them. The CDR3 spans 12 residues.

The chain carries TRBV14 and TRBJ1-1, with 7 positions matching TRBD1. Germline trimming cut 4 bases from V and 5 bases from J; bases unmatched to any gene: 7. Per germline, CDR1 SGHDN and CDR2 FVKESK. CDR3 length equals 14 residues. The CDR3 loop reads CASSRRTGRTEAFF. The DNA of the CDR3 is TGTGCCAGCAGCCGAAGGACAGGTAGAACTGAAGCTTTCTTT.

This clonotype was seen just once. V usage is TRBV12-3 or TRBV12-4 and J usage is TRBJ1-5; D remains ambiguous. Trimming took off 5 bases at V and 3 bases at J, with 14 bases between the two ends. The CDR3 has 15 residues. CDR3 region: CASSETAGYNQPQHF. In DNA, the CDR3 is TGTGCCAGCAGTGAAACGGCAGGCTACAATCAGCCCCAGCATTTT.

V and J are TRBV6-5 and TRBJ2-2; maybe TRBD1 (6 bases). V was trimmed by 7 bases and J by 5 bases, leaving 11 bases between them. The germline V gene has CDR1 MNHEY and CDR2 SVGAGI. The CDR3 is made up of 13 amino acids. The CDR3 reads CASTEQGTGELFF. CDR3 bases: TGTGCCAGCACGGAGCAGGGGACCGGGGAGCTGTTTTTT.

The chain couples TRBV28 to TRBJ2-5; no reliable D call. V was pared by 8 bases and J by 0 bases, with 10 bases between. This CDR3 has 13 amino acids. In germline, CDR1 is MDHEN, CDR2 SYDVKM. CDR3 protein: CASHAMYQETQYF. In DNA form, the CDR3 reads TGTGCCAGCCACGCTATGTACCAAGAGACCCAGTACTTC.

This clonotype was seen a single time. The chain uses TRBV2 and TRBJ1-2; TRBD1 matches at 10 bases. The junction had 7 bases not matched to a gene; V was cut back by 5 bases and J by 10 bases. The germline CDR1 and CDR2 sequences are SNHLY and FYNNEI. The CDR3 sequence is 13 residues long. The CDR3 DNA follows: TGTGCCAGCAGTCCGGGACAGGGGCGGCCCTACACCTTC. It translates to CASSPGQGRPYTF.

The sample holds many counts of this clonotype. The J gene is TRBJ1-6, the V gene TRBV2; D ambiguous. The CDR3 runs 12 residues. Germline V CDR1 and CDR2: SNHLY, FYNNEI. CDR3 sequence (DNA): TGTTCCTCAAACGGCGGTAATTCACCCCTCCACTTT. Protein product: CSSNGGNSPLHF.

This clonotype was recorded many times. CDR3 sequence reads: CASSSPGGRELLHF. The CDR3 DNA reads TGTGCCAGCAGTTCCCCGGGGGGCCGAGAGCTCCTCCACTTT. The chain joins TRBV27 to TRBJ1-6; the D gene is possibly TRBD1 (6 bases). The germline gives CDR1 MNHEY, CDR2 SMNVEV (reference sequence). The V end was cut by 4 bases, the J end by 15 bases, with 19 bases between. The CDR3 runs to 14 residues.

This clonotype was seen once. The chain recombines TRBV19 with TRBJ1-2, with D tentatively TRBD1 (5 bases). The CDR3 has 13 amino acids. With 9 bases removed from V and 5 bases from J, the gap between germline ends came to 16 bases. Germline V gene data show CDR1 as LNHDA and CDR2 as SQIVND (reference sequence). The CDR3 DNA follows: TGTGCCAGCCAGCTGAGGGGACTATATGGCTACACCTTC. Translation: CASQLRGLYGYTF.